This TCR beta chain was captured in a study of blood T cell repertoires in COVID-19. Study as a whole: Some COVID-19 samples were acute and others convalescent; all came from the United States, Italy and Spain.

Looked up from germline, CDR1 is LNHDA and CDR2 is SQIVND (reference sequence). J lost 5 bases, V lost 4 bases, and 9 bases had no gene match. The CDR3 extends over 15 amino acids. Living in 24 US areas, the participants were between roughly 18 and 90 years of age. In the study's own analysis: Estimates of nucleated cell counts were drawn from the amplification of reference gene primers. This table comes from immunoSEQ multiplex PCR, and its TCRdb copy is limited to in-frame clones, with some not included. From that table come the V and J calls and clone size; the DNA was used to work out D and trimming. The sample lists around 130,000 clones; approximately 86% were seen once.

Specimen: PBMCs or T cells enriched from blood (not recorded which). This clonotype originated in a woman aged 45-65 years who had recovered from COVID-19. The chain is built from TRBV19 and TRBJ2-7; 9 nucleotides line up with TRBD1. CDR3 DNA: TGTGCCAGTAGTACGGACAGGGGATCCTTGGACGAGCAGTACTTC. Translating gives CASSTDRGSLDEQYF.